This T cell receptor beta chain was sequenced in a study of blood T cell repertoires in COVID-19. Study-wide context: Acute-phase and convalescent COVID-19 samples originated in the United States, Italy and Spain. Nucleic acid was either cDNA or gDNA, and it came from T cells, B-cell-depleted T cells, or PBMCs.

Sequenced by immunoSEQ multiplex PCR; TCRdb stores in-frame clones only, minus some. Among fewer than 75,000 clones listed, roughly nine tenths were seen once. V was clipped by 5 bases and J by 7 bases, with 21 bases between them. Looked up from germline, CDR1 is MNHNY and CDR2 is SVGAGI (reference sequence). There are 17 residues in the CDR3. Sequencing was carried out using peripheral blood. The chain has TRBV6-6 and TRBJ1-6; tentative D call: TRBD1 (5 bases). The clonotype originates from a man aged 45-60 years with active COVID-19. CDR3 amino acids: CASSPRGRSGINSPLHF. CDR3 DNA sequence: TGTGCCAGCAGTCCGCGGGGCAGGTCAGGGATAAATTCACCCCTCCACTTT.